The source of this T cell receptor beta chain is a study of T cell clones after liver transplantation. Comment on this clone: Its specificity is unknown.

Study results and limitations: The donor-reactive repertoire was only partly measurable in a couple of subjects, lacking donor cells.

Per the germline V gene, CDR1 is SGHVS and CDR2 is FNYEAQ. The V and J ends lost 5 bases and 8 bases respectively, with 10 bases between them. The CDR3 is 12 residues long. Clones were sequenced by immunoSEQ multiplex PCR, and TCRdb holds only the in-frame ones, with some missing. Here the sample spans fewer than 7,000 clones, 70% to 80% being singletons. This specimen was CD8+ T cells from blood, taken about 46 months after liver transplant. The receptor was isolated from a human patient who received a liver transplant. The graft donor may have given rise to some T cells. V is TRBV7-6 and J is TRBJ2-1; no clear D gene. The CDR3 here is CASSPFGDEQFF. The CDR3 nucleotides read TGTGCCAGCAGCCCGTTTGGGGATGAGCAGTTCTTC. The full variable domain, completed using reference TRBV7-6 and TRBJ2-1, is GAGVSQSPRYKVTKRGQDVALRCDPISGHVSLYWYRQALGQGPEFLTYFNYEAQQDKSGLPNDRFSAERPEGSISTLTIQRTEQRDSAMYRCASSPFGDEQFFGPGTRLTVL.